Shown below are 3 T cell receptor beta chains from a single sample sequenced in a study of pediatric ulcerative colitis. Produced via immunoSEQ multiplex PCR; TCRdb's table is partial and in-frame only. The sample lists tens of thousands of clones, 87% occurring once. The specimen sequenced was blood. These receptors were collected from a boy younger than 18 who was a control in a study of pediatric ulcerative colitis.

The CDR3: CASSASGVIYEQYF. CDR3 sequence (DNA): TGTGCCAGCAGCGCCAGCGGGGTGATCTACGAGCAGTACTTC. J is TRBJ2-7 and V is TRBV4-2; 7 positions agree with TRBD2. This CDR3 spans 14 amino acids. Germline values: CDR1 LGHNA, CDR2 YNFKEQ. The trim removed 5 bases at V and 3 bases at J, leaving 7 bases unmatched.

The CDR3, as DNA: TGTGCCAGTCCGGGACAAGGGAAAAAAAATTATAATTCACCCCTCCACTTT. Encoded protein: CASPGQGKKNYNSPLHF. The gene calls are TRBV7-8 and TRBJ1-6, with a tentative D call TRBD1 (6 bases). This CDR3 has 17 amino acids. The V end lost 9 bases, the J end lost 4 bases, and 22 bases lay between the germline ends. The germline V gene encodes CDR1 SGHVS and CDR2 FQNEAQ.

The genes are TRBV7-3 and TRBJ1-2, with no clear D. The CDR3 extends over 13 amino acids. In germline, CDR1 is SGHTA, CDR2 FQGTGA. The ends were cut back, 5 bases at V and 2 bases at J, with 9 bases in the middle. The CDR3 protein is CASSPTLNYGYTF. In DNA, the CDR3 is TGTGCCAGCAGCCCCACACTGAACTATGGCTACACCTTC.